This T cell receptor beta chain was identified in a study of blood T cell repertoires in COVID-19 (dated by TCRdb to 2018 to 2020). Describing the broader study: Samples covering the acute and convalescent phases of COVID-19 were provided by collaborators in the United States, Italy and Spain. Samples were obtained from the ongoing ImmuneRACE study (first 160 participants) and from approximately 1,200 subjects provided by 6 global collaborators. The repertoires were released in a freely available public database intended as a resource for research on the immune response to SARS-CoV-2. Where available, HLA class I and class II types were taken from metadata supplied by the sample provider and were not determined by assay-based typing. The sample metadata nearly always contained a de-identified subject ID, COVID-19 status, age in years and sex. Deeply sampled blood TCRbeta repertoires from subjects exposed to, actively infected with, or recovered from COVID-19 were included in the dataset. The prospective study material was composed of cDNA or gDNA derived from T cells, B-cell-depleted T cells, or PBMCs.

Concerning this clone: Its specific antigen is unknown. No clone much larger than this one lies a single base away; base qualities are absent.

Deletion took 4 bases off V and 4 bases off J, with a span of 14 bases between the germline ends. Its CDR3 holds 14 amino acids, cysteine through phenylalanine. Solely the CDR3 DNA is kept, with 42 bases framed from the first base. Reading the germline V gene (reference sequence) gives CDR1 GTSNPN and CDR2 SVGIG. Findings and caveats that apply to the study as a whole: The quantity of clinical and demographic metadata differed by source and by participant and was supplied without curation.

TCRbeta CDR3 regions were amplified from genomic DNA using the immunoSEQ Assay, a bias-controlled multiplex PCR. Regarding the original processing steps: Nucleated cell counts per sample were estimated from amplification of reference gene primers within the assay. To quantify the absolute abundance of each unique TCRbeta CDR3 rearrangement, sequence reads were collapsed and filtered. For each sample, productive Simpson clonality was calculated by taking the square root of Simpson's diversity index across productive rearrangements. TCRdb provides this immuneACCESS table in a form limited to in-frame rearrangements. Some clones are lacking; in checked studies, under half of them reflect an unresolved V gene, and why the rest are absent is not known. Clone size and the V and J calls come from that table; the DNA yielded D and trimming. Within this sample are roughly 180,000 clones, with around 83% of them counted one time only. Less than 6.5% of the sample rests with the top ten.

One collaborating source in Seattle enrolled patients while the patients were actively infected and followed the patients over time throughout the course of disease. Whole blood was collected in K2EDTA tubes by collaborating institutions according to the institutions' own protocols. For TCRbeta analysis, collaborators shipped samples in one of three forms: frozen whole blood, isolated PBMCs, or DNA extracted from either of those sample types. This chain is built from TRBV30 and TRBJ2-1; TRBD2 might be the D gene, on 7 matching bases. This receptor was identified in a woman aged 45-65 years with COVID-19, enrolled during active disease. Material: peripheral blood. The CDR3 is CAWIRGANYNEQFF. At the DNA level, the sequence is TGTGCCTGGATTCGGGGGGCCAATTACAATGAGCAGTTCTTC.